This T cell receptor (beta chain) was captured in a study of blood T cells in healthy people across ages. The authors ran a second PCR of roughly 6 to 12 cycles using a sample-barcoded 5' primer and a J-beta primer mix. One entry per CDR3 protein, called by TCRdb with MiXCR from the 5' RACE reads. The table includes around 1,600,000 distinct CDR3 sequences, roughly 43% detected once. V lost 4 bases and J 1 base, leaving 14 bases between the germline ends. This CDR3 contains 15 residues. The germline CDR1 and CDR2 sequences are SGHAT and FQNNGV. This clonotype occurred a few times. The sequence derives from a young woman in good health. Material for sequencing was blood. The chain uses TRBV11-2 and TRBJ2-7; possibly TRBD1 or TRBD2 for D (6 bases each). In DNA, the CDR3 is TGTGCCAGCAGCTCAGGGGACTTTGGGTCCTACGAGCAGTACTTC. Its translation: CASSSGDFGSYEQYF.